A selection of T cell receptor beta chains follows, all from one sample in a study of T cell repertoires in cytomegalovirus infection. TCRdb redid the calling of the reads with MiXCR, one entry per CDR3 protein. The table shows a few hundred thousand distinct CDR3 sequences, with less than 30% occurring only once. The sample consisted of PBMCs. These receptors originate from a human donor in good health (CMV status not recorded). Some clones in this sample may be carry-over from other donors' samples. Each CDR3 is given without its conserved first and last residue. Rows may omit the clone size; those that give it use once, few, many or a size class.

TRBV28	TRBJ2-2	few	ASRLAGESGELF
TRBV10-3	TRBJ2-5	few	AISDGGVGETQY
TRBV28	TRBJ2-4	.	ASSYRGTSGNKNIQY
TRBV12-5	TRBJ2-3	few	ASGLDPFSDTQY
TRBV6-1	TRBJ2-4	few	ASSEALKVSIQY
TRBV7-2	TRBJ2-3	many	ASSLVPGASTDTQY
TRBV7-2	TRBJ2-1	few	ASSLGPGGPYNEQF
TRBV7-8	TRBJ2-1	.	ASSARRDRLIHEQF
TRBV7-3	TRBJ2-3	many	ASSSTGVGADTQY
TRBV7-2	TRBJ2-7	few	ASSLGVEEQY
TRBV11-3	TRBJ1-1	.	ASSLDYGETEAF
TRBV6-2/TRBV6-3	TRBJ2-1	few	ASSYLGLAGENEQF
TRBV28	TRBJ2-7	.	ASRRRTGGREQY
TRBV19	TRBJ2-5	few	ASTGQGGVKTQY
TRBV29-1	TRBJ2-2	.	GGGQAGELF
TRBV7-2	TRBJ2-7	.	ASSFSIGGLGRSEQY
TRBV20-1	TRBJ1-5	few	SAHPGRTSGQPQH
TRBV7-8	TRBJ1-5	.	ASSRLWGGNQPQH
TRBV19	TRBJ1-5	few	ASISNTGNQPQH
TRBV18	TRBJ2-7	.	ASSPTGGPTAYEQY
TRBV7-9	TRBJ1-4	.	ASELQGAYEKLF
TRBV6-1	TRBJ2-7	.	ASSSLAGALY
TRBV6-5	TRBJ2-1	.	ASSYSRLAGGHSNEQF
TRBV6-6	TRBJ2-5	.	ASKEIAETQY
TRBV11-2	TRBJ2-1	.	ASSLASTGGPQQF
TRBV4-3	TRBJ2-1	few	ASSQDSLITLYNEQF
TRBV20-1	TRBJ2-2	.	SARATPTGELF
TRBV6-2/TRBV6-3	TRBJ2-3	.	ASTLNGSADTQY
TRBV14	TRBJ2-7	few	ASSQGRLAEPLSEQY
TRBV5-5	TRBJ2-3	.	ASSSGQAMDTQY
TRBV6-5	TRBJ1-2	few	ASSYSTTGRYGYT
TRBV7-3	TRBJ2-1	.	ASSPGTIPEQF
TRBV11-2	TRBJ2-2	.	ASSLERRLVRTGELF
TRBV7-9	TRBJ2-1	few	ASSPGPLQGF
TRBV7-2	TRBJ1-1	many	ASSRDRDTKTF
TRBV2	TRBJ1-2	.	ASSEAPKGSGYT
TRBV6-5	TRBJ2-3	few	ASSYSGRRDTSTDTQY
TRBV7-8	TRBJ2-3	.	ASSTPFSGRTDTQY
TRBV25-1	TRBJ2-1	.	ATIELAWVDNEQF
TRBV29-1	TRBJ1-4	.	SVEETGLSEKLF
TRBV20-1	TRBJ2-5	.	SARGLAGHWETQY
TRBV4-1	TRBJ1-2	few	ASSQAQGDYGYT
TRBV2	TRBJ2-1	.	ASSASGSREQF
TRBV2	TRBJ2-1	.	ASSEFGTSVNEQF
TRBV7-2	TRBJ2-1	few	ASSQSGVSYNEQF
TRBV29-1	TRBJ2-3	.	SVTRLATSTDTQY
TRBV2	TRBJ1-5	.	ASSEIWSDQPQH
TRBV19	TRBJ2-3	few	ASTKLAGGKDTQY
TRBV29-1	TRBJ2-7	.	SSTQGPWDEQY
TRBV4-1	TRBJ2-1	.	ASSQDRWTSGITEQF
TRBV5-8	TRBJ1-4	.	ASSLGVAGIGTNEKLF
TRBV20-1	TRBJ2-1	few	SASFVGNEQF
TRBV11-3	TRBJ2-3	.	ASSPTRGADTQY
TRBV7-3	TRBJ1-2	.	ASSLKLGQGYGYT
TRBV4-2	TRBJ2-7	.	ASSQLPGSRTYEQY